This T cell receptor (beta chain) emerged from a study of sequential checkpoint blockade in melanoma (dated by TCRdb to between 2018 and 2021). Context from the whole study: Patients were randomized 1:1 to first-line nivolumab followed by ipilimumab (arm A) or ipilimumab followed by nivolumab (arm B). Maintenance nivolumab was given following each of the two trial sequences. For about two dozen patients, matched tumor biopsies were obtained before treatment and at week 13, following single-agent nivolumab (arm A) or ipilimumab (arm B). About 83% of the matched pre- and post-treatment tumor biopsy pairs came from the same lesion. DNA from approximately 99 pretreatment melanoma tumor samples underwent TCRbeta immunosequencing. Study-wide conclusions, independent of this receptor: Validation of the response-prediction model combining TCR metrics and mutation burden is needed in larger, independent patient cohorts. Clinical benefit was about 30 times more likely to be achieved by patients whose tumor T-cell fraction and clonality increased by week 13. Among patients in arm A, the nivolumab-first arm, pretreatment tumor TIL clonality was associated with response (P = .04). Within-arm analyses of tumor T-cell fraction were limited by small sample sizes and reduced statistical power. PD-L1 staining and CD8+ T-cell counts correlated with tumor T-cell fraction and clonality, whereas mutational load did not.

Remarks on this clone: The antigen this receptor binds is unknown. No much larger clone exists at a distance of one base, and base qualities are not known.

Reading from cysteine to phenylalanine, the CDR3 counts 14 amino acids. Only the CDR3 portion is preserved as DNA: 42 bases, with reading frame beginning at the first base. V lost 7 bases and J lost 2 bases, and the count of bases not matched to a germline gene is 5. From the germline V gene, CDR1 is SQVTM and CDR2 is ANQGSEA. The sample's treatment or condition label, in plain terms: randomized to nivolumab then ipilimumab (arm A) or the reverse (arm B). None of the trial patients had been given prior DNA-damaging chemotherapy. The samples were obtained from melanoma patients enrolled in CheckMate 064, an open-label, randomized phase II trial testing sequential checkpoint blockade. Genomic DNA from formalin-fixed paraffin-embedded (FFPE) tissue samples served as the input for tumor TCR sequencing. The immunoSEQ Assay was used to immunosequence TCRbeta CDR3 regions from genomic DNA. Before high-throughput sequencing, the genomic DNA was amplified using bias-controlled multiplex PCR. The authors' pipeline ran thus. To quantify the absolute abundance of each unique TCRbeta CDR3 region, the sequences were collapsed and filtered. Clonality was defined as 1 minus Pielou's evenness and was calculated using productive rearrangements only. To compute tumor T-cell fraction, TCRbeta template counts were normalized to usable DNA, with usable DNA estimated from several housekeeping genes. A previously published method was used to identify clones with significantly greater frequencies in on-treatment samples than in baseline samples. TCRdb's version of the immuneACCESS table is confined to in-frame rearrangements and falls short of the full clone set. An unresolved V gene accounts for under half of the shortfall where checked; the remainder is of unknown origin. V, J and clone size are those of that table, while D and trimming were read from the DNA. For this sample there are about 18,000 clones; about 25% appear just once. 6.5% to 9% of the sample is taken by the ten largest.

The rearranged segments are TRBV29-1 and TRBJ2-2, with 9 bases aligning to TRBD2. The starting material was tumor tissue (inferred from file names), obtained from a patient given nivolumab and ipilimumab in sequence. This TCR was recovered from a human donor with melanoma. The DNA is as follows: TGCAGCGCTTCAGCGGGGGGAAACACCGGGGAGCTGTTTTTT. This codes for CSASAGGNTGELFF.